These 9 T cell receptor beta chains originate from one sample sequenced in a study of control samples from healthy donors and cancer patients. Assay used: immunoSEQ multiplex PCR; TCRdb lists only in-frame clones, some missing. The data show roughly 63,000 clones, around 90% seen once. The sample taken for sequencing was PBMCs. These receptors were obtained from a man aged 35 to 55 with colorectal cancer.

The chain recombines TRBV28 with TRBJ1-3; D unclear. The CDR3 loop spans 15 amino acids. V was clipped by 7 bases and J by 4 bases, with 17 bases between them. Germline loops: CDR1 MDHEN, CDR2 SYDVKM. CDR3 nucleotide sequence: TGTGCCAGCACCGAACGGGGAAGGGAGGGAAACACCATATATTTT. This sequence encodes CASTERGREGNTIYF.

The chain combines TRBV10-3 with TRBJ1-2; no clear D gene. V lost 1 base and J 8 bases, leaving 5 bases between the germline ends. Germline V gene lookup returns CDR1 ENHRY and CDR2 SYGVKD. This CDR3 region has 11 residues. The CDR3 sequence: CAISEFAGYTF. CDR3 coding DNA: TGTGCCATCAGTGAGTTCGCAGGCTACACCTTC.

This clone was seen a handful of times. The chain uses TRBV7-2 and TRBJ2-3, with 9 bases lining up with TRBD2. With 1 base clipped from V and 2 bases from J, the junction kept 4 bases outside the gene matches. Germline-derived CDR1 and CDR2 are SGHTA and FQGNSA. The CDR3 contains 16 residues. The CDR3 is CASSLGRGGPTDTQYF. The CDR3 DNA reads as TGTGCCAGCAGCTTAGGGCGGGGGGGCCCCACAGATACGCAGTATTTT.

The chain couples TRBV28 to TRBJ2-5, with a possible D match to TRBD1 (6 bases). The ends were cut back, 2 bases at V and 2 bases at J, with 6 bases in the middle. The CDR3 runs 13 residues. Germline loops: CDR1 MDHEN, CDR2 SYDVKM. This CDR3 is CASSLGTQETQYF. CDR3 nucleotides: TGTGCCAGCAGTTTAGGGACACAAGAGACCCAGTACTTC.

The chain carries TRBV6-2 or TRBV6-3 and TRBJ1-1; D may be TRBD1 (6 bases). V shed 5 bases and J shed 0 bases, with 10 bases lying between them. This CDR3 is 14 amino acids long. Per the germline V gene, CDR1 is MNHEY and CDR2 is SVGEGT. CDR3 loop: CASSRTVMNTEAFF. CDR3 DNA sequence: TGTGCCAGCAGTAGGACAGTTATGAACACTGAAGCTTTCTTT.

The chain uses TRBV27 and TRBJ2-1; D gene ambiguous. Looked up from germline, CDR1 is MNHEY and CDR2 is SMNVEV (reference sequence). CDR3 length: 11 residues. Trimming removed 3 bases at V and 12 bases at J, with 9 bases between. CDR3 loop: CASSLGVVQFF. In DNA, the CDR3 is TGTGCCAGCAGTTTGGGCGTCGTGCAGTTCTTC.

This clone has a handful of counts. V and J are TRBV19 and TRBJ2-5, with TRBD1 matching 7 bases. This CDR3 contains 12 residues. Trimming at V came to 8 bases and at J to 1 base, leaving 1 base not matched to a gene. Germline CDR1 LNHDA, CDR2 SQIVND (reference sequence). CDR3 in DNA: TGTGCCAGTGGGGACAGCCAAGAGACCCAGTACTTC. It is translated as CASGDSQETQYF.

The gene calls are TRBV19 and TRBJ1-3, with 7 nucleotides matching TRBD1. This CDR3 comprises 16 residues. After removal of 6 bases from V and 0 bases from J, the junction contained 8 bases not matched to a gene. The germline V gene encodes CDR1 LNHDA and CDR2 SQIVND (reference sequence). The CDR3 DNA follows: TGTGCCAGTAGGGAGGGGGCTTTACACTCTGGAAACACCATATATTTT. This gives the protein CASREGALHSGNTIYF.

The chain combines TRBV7-2 with TRBJ2-7; 15 bases are shared with TRBD2. The CDR3 has 18 amino acids. Germline V gives CDR1 SGHTA, CDR2 FQGNSA. The V segment lost 2 bases and the J segment 5 bases; nucleotides outside the gene matches: 10. The CDR3 nucleotides are TGTGCCAGCAGCTTACTCGGACTAGCGGGGGGGGTGAGGGACGAGCAGTACTTC. Encoded protein: CASSLLGLAGGVRDEQYF.